The 15 T cell receptor beta chains below were found in one sample sequenced in a study of T cells after posttransplantation cyclophosphamide. Profiling relied on immunoSEQ multiplex PCR, and the TCRdb table lists in-frame clones only, not all of them. The data contain approximately 50,000 clones, 90% to 95% of them seen just once; the ten biggest clones take up 2.5% to 3.5%. Sequencing used PBMCs. These receptors originate from a woman aged 25 to 39 in good health and a related stem cell transplant donor.

The V call is TRBV15, the J call TRBJ2-7, with D perhaps matching TRBD1 (6 bases). Germline CDR1 is LNHNV and CDR2 is YYDKDF (reference sequence). Trimming took 0 bases from V and 7 from J, leaving 7 bases between them. CDR3 size: 12 residues. This CDR3 reads CATSRDRGEQYF. The DNA for the CDR3 is TGTGCCACCAGCAGAGACAGGGGTGAGCAGTACTTC.

V and J are TRBV6-5 and TRBJ2-7; a weak D match, TRBD1 (6 bases). V was clipped by 5 bases and J by 2 bases, with 13 bases between them. The CDR3 sequence is 14 residues long. Germline CDR1 MNHEY, CDR2 SVGAGI. In DNA, the CDR3 is TGTGCCAGCAGTCCCGTAGGGGACACCTACGAGCAGTACTTC. This encodes CASSPVGDTYEQYF.

The chain is built from TRBV9 and TRBJ2-5; D not certain. Per germline, CDR1 SGDLS and CDR2 YYNGEE. The V end was cut by 4 bases, the J end by 2 bases, with 21 bases between. This CDR3 comprises 17 residues. CDR3 sequence (DNA): TGTGCCAGCAGCACACGGCCTAGGAGTAGCCTACAAGAGACCCAGTACTTC. It translates to CASSTRPRSSLQETQYF.

This rearrangement joins TRBV6-1 to TRBJ2-1, with 8 bases that match TRBD2. Trimming at V came to 3 bases and at J to 4 bases, leaving 5 bases not matched to a gene. The CDR3 length is 15 residues. The germline V gene has CDR1 MNHNS and CDR2 SASEGT. DNA of the CDR3: TGTGCCAGCAGTGAGATAGCGGGGTCTTACAATGAGCAGTTCTTC. It yields the protein CASSEIAGSYNEQFF.

The rearrangement joins TRBV7-9 to TRBJ1-2; 9 bases line up with TRBD1. The CDR3 extends over 15 amino acids. Trimming took 6 bases from V and 2 from J; bases not matched to a gene: 7. Per germline, CDR1 SEHNR and CDR2 FQNEAQ (reference sequence). CDR3 DNA sequence: TGTGCCAGCAGTGGGGGACAGGGATCCAACTATGGCTACACCTTC. Protein: CASSGGQGSNYGYTF.

The V and J genes are TRBV5-8 and TRBJ1-1, with D unclear. CDR1 and CDR2 from the germline V gene are SGHTS and YDEGEE. Deletions cut 4 bases from V and 5 bases from J, with 15 bases between. This CDR3 comprises 14 residues. As DNA, the CDR3 is TGTGCCAGCAGCCCCGGTTCATTGGTAACTGAAGCTTTCTTT. Its protein product is CASSPGSLVTEAFF.

The rearrangement uses TRBV19 and TRBJ2-5; D might be TRBD2 (5 bases). The CDR3 spans 14 residues. V lost 6 bases and J 2 bases, leaving 13 bases between the germline ends. Germline CDR1 LNHDA, CDR2 SQIVND (reference sequence). CDR3 amino acids: CASSPEAPQETQYF. The CDR3 nucleotides read TGTGCCAGTAGCCCGGAGGCCCCTCAAGAGACCCAGTACTTC. The whole variable domain, remainder taken from reference TRBV19 and TRBJ2-5, is DGGITQSPKYLFRKEGQNVTLSCEQNLNHDAMYWYRQDPGQGLRLIYYSQIVNDFQKGDIAEGYSVSREKKESFPLTVTSAQKNPTAFYLCASSPEAPQETQYFGPGTRLLVL.

This chain links TRBV19 with TRBJ2-3; D call uncertain. Germline CDR1 LNHDA, CDR2 SQIVND (reference sequence). CDR3 length: 14 residues. V lost 8 bases, J lost 2 bases, and 14 bases lay in between. The CDR3 here is CASAEASYTDTQYF. CDR3 nucleotide sequence: TGTGCCAGTGCCGAAGCCTCTTACACAGATACGCAGTATTTT.

The gene calls are TRBV7-2 and TRBJ2-1; D is perhaps TRBD1 (6 bases). Between the trimmed V and J ends, which lost 2 bases and 8 bases, there was a span of 22 bases. CDR1 is SGHTA and CDR2 is FQGNSA in the germline V gene. The CDR3 spans 17 residues. The CDR3: CASSLRFLGQTDDEQFF. For the CDR3, the DNA is TGTGCCAGCAGCTTAAGGTTCTTAGGACAGACGGACGATGAGCAGTTCTTC.

The J gene is TRBJ2-7, the V gene TRBV4-3; 8 bases match TRBD2. Unmatched junction bases numbered 16, after V lost 0 bases and J lost 6 bases. CDR1 is LGHNA and CDR2 is YSLEER in the germline V gene. The CDR3 has 18 residues. The CDR3 coding sequence is TGCGCCAGCAGCCAAGATCGGGGGGGGCTACTAGCCGTTTTCGAGCAGTACTTC. It yields the protein CASSQDRGGLLAVFEQYF.

J is TRBJ2-1 and V is TRBV7-9; TRBD1 might be the D (6 bases). CDR1 is SEHNR and CDR2 is FQNEAQ in the germline V gene (reference sequence). This CDR3 region has 14 residues. V shed 1 base and J shed 5 bases, with 9 bases lying between them. CDR3: CASSLEGGNNEQFF. The CDR3 region has the DNA TGTGCCAGCAGCTTAGAAGGGGGAAACAATGAGCAGTTCTTC.

V is TRBV7-9 and J is TRBJ1-1, with 8 bases matching TRBD1. CDR1 and CDR2 (germline): SEHNR, FQNEAQ (reference sequence). V dropped 5 bases and J dropped 1; count of bases not matched to a gene: 9. The CDR3 extends over 16 amino acids. CDR3 residues: CASSRRQGASNTEAFF. The CDR3 DNA reads as TGTGCCAGCAGCCGGAGGCAGGGGGCTTCGAACACTGAAGCTTTCTTT.

The chain uses TRBV4-3 and TRBJ1-2; TRBD1 aligns across 9 bases. Losses at the gene ends were 0 bases for V and 14 bases for J; bases not matched to a gene: 10. Germline CDR1 is LGHNA and CDR2 is YSLEER. The CDR3 loop spans 14 amino acids. Here the CDR3 DNA reads TGCGCCAGCAGCCAAGAGACTCGGGACAGGGCTTATACCTTC. Translating it yields CASSQETRDRAYTF.

This chain links TRBV28 with TRBJ1-5, with a weak D call TRBD1 (6 bases). The germline CDR1 and CDR2 sequences are MDHEN and SYDVKM. This CDR3 is built from 13 residues. With 6 bases removed from V and 5 bases from J, the gap between germline ends came to 11 bases. CDR3 DNA: TGTGCCAGCAGCCAGGGGAACGATCAGCCCCAGCATTTT. This gives the protein CASSQGNDQPQHF.

This rearrangement joins TRBV25-1 to TRBJ1-5; D call uncertain. This CDR3 is built from 14 residues. Germline V gene data show CDR1 as MGHDK and CDR2 as SYGVNS. V shed 0 bases and J shed 9 bases, with 12 bases lying between them. CDR3 loop: CASSEYGQSAPQHF. The CDR3 nucleotides are TGTGCCAGCAGTGAATATGGGCAATCCGCGCCCCAGCATTTT.